This TCR beta chain was profiled in a study of lymphopenia after photon versus proton radiotherapy. Findings and caveats of the study: In patients who died, overall survival fell as post-nadir TCR diversity dropped more.

Repertoires were generated with immunoSEQ multiplex PCR, while TCRdb's copy carries only in-frame clones and drops some. The repertoire holds about 83,000 clones, with more than 70% as singletons. This clone has only one observation. Its antigen is still unknown. The receptor comes from a man between 60 and 75 years old with pancreatic cancer. The sample here was peripheral blood, taken from a patient treated with proton-based radiotherapy.

CDR3 in amino acids: CAIRDSLGEQYF. For the CDR3, the DNA is TGTGCCATCAGGGACAGTTTAGGGGAGCAGTACTTC. The J gene is TRBJ2-7, the V gene TRBV10-3, with TRBD1 as a possible D gene (6 bases). V shed 6 bases and J shed 7 bases, with 13 bases lying between them. The CDR3 is 12 amino acids. CDR1 is ENHRY and CDR2 is SYGVKD in the germline V gene.